This entry lists 2 T cell receptor beta chains sequenced from one sample in a study of T-cell reconstitution after alpha-beta-depleted transplantation in children. A TCRbeta library incorporating unique molecular identifiers was prepared. TCRdb re-analysed the PCR reads in MiXCR, keeping a single row per CDR3 protein. The data hold over 550,000 distinct CDR3 sequences, with about 10% observed a single time. This specimen consisted of PBMCs from the stem cell graft donor, obtained from the stem cell graft. These receptors originate from a human donor who donated a stem cell graft to a child with acute myeloid leukemia.

This clonotype has a count of ten or more. The chain links TRBV20-1 to TRBJ2-7; D is unresolved. V gave up 4 bases and J gave up 2 bases, with 12 bases separating them. The CDR3 length is 13 residues. CDR1 DFQATT and CDR2 SNEGSKA come from the germline V gene (reference sequence). This chain's CDR3 is CSATPDPTYEQYF. DNA for the CDR3: TGCAGTGCTACCCCCGACCCTACCTACGAGCAGTACTTC.

The rearrangement joins TRBV5-4 to TRBJ2-3; 9 bases are a match to TRBD2. The germline gives CDR1 SGHNT, CDR2 YYREEE (reference sequence). The junction had 8 bases not matched to a gene; V was cut back by 4 bases and J by 2 bases. The CDR3 has 16 residues. CDR3 region: CASSPNPGLATDTQYF. The CDR3 DNA follows: TGTGCCAGCAGCCCGAATCCGGGACTAGCCACAGATACGCAGTATTTT.